The T cell receptor (beta chain) under discussion was sequenced for a study of blood T cell repertoires in COVID-19. For the study at large: COVID-19 samples, acute and convalescent, were from the United States, Italy and Spain.

As processed by the authors: Reference gene primer amplification gave nucleated cell count estimates. TCRdb's copy holds only in-frame clones and misses some; the assay was immunoSEQ multiplex PCR. That table gives V, J and clone size, and the DNA gave D and trimming. The sample lists approximately 250,000 clones; under 85% were seen once. This receptor was identified in a human donor in a cohort sampled during active COVID-19. Sequenced: peripheral blood.

The CDR3 coding sequence is TGTGCCAGCATTAGACAGGATGGGCGCAATCAGCCCCAGCATTTT. As protein: CASIRQDGRNQPQHF. The gene calls are TRBV6-5 and TRBJ1-5; a weak D match, TRBD1 (6 bases). CDR1 and CDR2 (germline): MNHEY, SVGAGI. The germline V and J ends were trimmed by 7 bases and 2 bases, with 15 bases remaining between them. The CDR3 is made up of 15 amino acids.